Sequencing of this T cell receptor (beta chain) was carried out in a study of identical twins (dated by TCRdb to about 2016). In terms of the full investigation: To test whether fetal clonotypes persist, this study deep-sequenced TCR alpha and beta repertoires from monozygotic twins, from unrelated adults of various ages, and from cord blood. Replicate twin experiments were performed at different times using different library preparation protocols to rule out contamination.

Concerning this clonotype: Its antigen specificity is not known. Base-call qualities are not available, and no considerably larger clone is one nucleotide away.

Receptor amplification or capture employed 5' RACE. The sequencer listed for this sample is Illumina HiSeq 2000. A universal primer binding site was added through template switching, and the final cDNA carried a unique molecular identifier so that TCR cDNA molecules could be counted accurately. First-strand cDNA for TCR alpha and beta chains was synthesized from specific primers in the conserved constant-segment region. To control for contamination, each cDNA library was double barcoded with a SMART-Mk sample barcode plus Illumina barcodes. Two successive PCR steps introduced TruSeq adapter sequences along with Illumina sample barcodes. The TCR alpha and beta cDNA libraries were sequenced on the Illumina HiSeq platform using custom primers. In the authors' own workflow: Raw reads were processed with MiGEC to extract unique molecular identifiers, and MiXCR was used to determine CDR3 positions. Recombination models were inferred per individual with the repgenHMM and IGoR tools using an EM algorithm. The tcR package in R was used for shared clonotype analysis, with sharing normalized by the product of cloneset sizes. To study raw recombination free of thymic and clonal selection effects, out-of-frame nonproductive sequences were analyzed. The public reads were run again by TCRdb, first through fastp at Q25 and then through MiXCR, and only productive beta chains were kept. All rows with the same CDR3 protein become a single entry with the most common DNA and genes. TCRdb, not the original authors, processed these V and J calls. The sample contains 500,000 to 650,000 distinct CDR3 sequences, 20% to 25% of them found a single time. Jointly, the top ten make up roughly 0.5% of the sample.

Every donor in the study was a healthy Caucasian. The twin cohort consisted of three pairs of female monozygotic twins, all aged roughly 18 to 29 years. CD4+ and CD8+ T cell populations were isolated with positive isolation kits from Invitrogen. Study-level results and caveats: Because the same donors could not be followed over many years, the conclusions relied on cross-sectional statistical analysis. Abundant cord blood beta clonotypes carried fewer insertions; young adult naive repertoires showed a weaker similar trend, while memory repertoires showed none. Invariant T cells such as MAIT and iNKT could partly confound zero-insertion analyses, though diverse VJ usage argued against this for most clonotypes. Compared with coincidental sharing between unrelated individuals, an excess of low generation-probability sequences was observed among out-of-frame TCR alpha sequences shared between twins. A weaker excess of twin sharing was found in beta out-of-frame sequences because the signal-to-noise ratio was lowered by fewer shared sequences. In monozygotic twins, out-of-frame TCR alpha sharing was systematically underestimated by recombination models, although the models agreed with sharing between unrelated individuals.

This same sample was also part of a study on yellow fever vaccine responses in identical twins. Reported in the second study: According to the authors, the vaccine-induced T cell response in identical twins seemed to be partly convergent and partly specific to each individual. In identical twins, the study followed T cell clones that responded to the vaccine with precision.

Sequencing was done on a sample of CD4+ T cells sorted from blood. The TCR originated in a woman younger than 30 in good health.

In nucleotides, the sequence is TGTGCCAGCAGTGAAGCATTGTGGGACAGGGAAGCTTTCTTT. Protein translation: CASSEALWDREAFF. This receptor chain uses TRBV6-1 and TRBJ1-1; TRBD1 matches 8 bases in the middle. The CDR3 covers 14 residues, taking in both the cysteine and the phenylalanine. Only the CDR3 DNA is retained, 42 bases long and in frame from the first base. Germline trimming amounts to 0 bases on V and 8 bases on J, with 5 as the count of junction bases outside the gene matches. CDR1 and CDR2 are drawn from the germline V gene: MNHNS, SASEGT.